This T cell receptor beta chain was recorded in a study of blood T cell repertoires in COVID-19. Clones were sequenced by immunoSEQ multiplex PCR, and TCRdb holds only the in-frame ones, with some missing. The sample has about 100,000 clones; under 90% are singletons. The CDR3 is made up of 15 amino acids. In germline, CDR1 is MNHEY, CDR2 SVGAGI. V lost 4 bases and J lost 0, with 12 bases in between. V is TRBV6-5 and J is TRBJ1-1; D gene uncertain. The TCR was taken from a human donor in a cohort sampled during active COVID-19. Sequencing was done on a sample of peripheral blood. The CDR3, as DNA: TGTGCCAGCAGTTTCACTGGCGGGGTGAACACTGAAGCTTTCTTT. This sequence encodes CASSFTGGVNTEAFF.